This is a list of T cell receptor beta chains from one sample in a study of blood T cell repertoires in COVID-19. Sequencing used immunoSEQ multiplex PCR; TCRdb keeps in-frame clones, though not all of them. This table has roughly 29,000 clones, more than 85% appearing once. The material sequenced was peripheral blood. The source of these receptors is an older woman with COVID-19, enrolled during active disease. Each CDR3 is given with its conserved first and last residue. Each record gives: J gene, V gene, clone size, D gene, CDR3 DNA, CDR3 protein. A D gene is named only where the DNA matches it firmly. Size tells how often a clone was seen (once, few, many) or the class of an expanded clone, and some rows leave it out.

j_call: TRBJ2-3
v_call: TRBV5-1
clone_size: -
d_call: TRBD1
cdr3_nt: TGCGCCAGCAGCTTGATTCCCGGGACAGGGATCACAGATACGCAGTATTTT
cdr3_aa: CASSLIPGTGITDTQYF

j_call: TRBJ1-6
v_call: TRBV15
clone_size: -
d_call: TRBD1
cdr3_nt: TGTGCCACCAGCACGGACAGGGCCAATTCACCCCTCCACTTT
cdr3_aa: CATSTDRANSPLHF

j_call: TRBJ1-2
v_call: TRBV19
clone_size: -
d_call: -
cdr3_nt: TGTGCCAGTAACGGGAGGACGAGGGACTATGGCTACACCTTC
cdr3_aa: CASNGRTRDYGYTF

j_call: TRBJ1-5
v_call: TRBV30
clone_size: -
d_call: -
cdr3_nt: TGTGCCTGGAGTTCCTCAGGGGTTATGTACGGCAATCAGCCCCAGCATTTT
cdr3_aa: CAWSSSGVMYGNQPQHF

j_call: TRBJ2-1
v_call: TRBV11-3
clone_size: -
d_call: TRBD1
cdr3_nt: TGTGCCAGCAGCCCTCCGGACAGGGTCAATGAGCAGTTCTTC
cdr3_aa: CASSPPDRVNEQFF

j_call: TRBJ2-3
v_call: TRBV6-2/TRBV6-3
clone_size: -
d_call: -
cdr3_nt: TGTGCCAGCAGTTACTCGAAGCTGCGGGGAGTAGTAGATACGCAGTATTTT
cdr3_aa: CASSYSKLRGVVDTQYF

j_call: TRBJ2-1
v_call: TRBV7-2
clone_size: -
d_call: TRBD2
cdr3_nt: TGTGCCAGCAGCTTAAGAGCGGGGATGCGCAATGAGCAGTTCTTC
cdr3_aa: CASSLRAGMRNEQFF

j_call: TRBJ2-7
v_call: TRBV9
clone_size: once
d_call: -
cdr3_nt: TGTGCCAGCAGCGTAGTCGGGAGTAGCAACGAGCAGTACTTC
cdr3_aa: CASSVVGSSNEQYF

j_call: TRBJ1-1
v_call: TRBV28
clone_size: -
d_call: TRBD1
cdr3_nt: TGTGCCAGCAGCCTGACAGGGGATCAGTCTGAAGCTTTCTTT
cdr3_aa: CASSLTGDQSEAFF

j_call: TRBJ1-2
v_call: TRBV10-3
clone_size: -
d_call: TRBD1
cdr3_nt: TGTGCCATCAGTGGGGACAGTCTCTATGGCTACACCTTC
cdr3_aa: CAISGDSLYGYTF

j_call: TRBJ1-1
v_call: TRBV10-3
clone_size: -
d_call: -
cdr3_nt: TGTGCCATCAGGGTCGGAGGGGACACTGAAGCTTTCTTT
cdr3_aa: CAIRVGGDTEAFF

j_call: TRBJ1-1
v_call: TRBV29-1
clone_size: -
d_call: -
cdr3_nt: TGCAGCGTTGCAAAGAACTCACGGGGCACTGAAGCTTTCTTT
cdr3_aa: CSVAKNSRGTEAFF

j_call: TRBJ2-1
v_call: TRBV9
clone_size: -
d_call: TRBD2
cdr3_nt: TGTGCCAGCAGCGAAGGACTAGCGGGAGTCAATGAGCAGTTCTTC
cdr3_aa: CASSEGLAGVNEQFF

j_call: TRBJ2-1
v_call: TRBV19
clone_size: few
d_call: TRBD2
cdr3_nt: TGTGCCAGTAGTACGCACGGGACTAGCGGGTACTACAATGAGCAGTTCTTC
cdr3_aa: CASSTHGTSGYYNEQFF

j_call: TRBJ2-5
v_call: TRBV18
clone_size: -
d_call: TRBD2
cdr3_nt: TGTGCCAGCTCACCGCCCCGACTAGCGGGAGAGGCCATTAAATCCCAGTACTTC
cdr3_aa: CASSPPRLAGEAIKSQYF

j_call: TRBJ2-7
v_call: TRBV19
clone_size: -
d_call: TRBD1
cdr3_nt: TGTGCCAGTAGTACGGGACAGTTACCCCACGAGCAGTACTTC
cdr3_aa: CASSTGQLPHEQYF

j_call: TRBJ2-2
v_call: TRBV3-1/TRBV3-2
clone_size: once
d_call: TRBD1
cdr3_nt: TGTGCCAGCCCCGCCGGGACAGGGGAGGCCGGGGAGCTGTTTTTT
cdr3_aa: CASPAGTGEAGELFF

j_call: TRBJ1-5
v_call: TRBV6-4
clone_size: once
d_call: TRBD1
cdr3_nt: TGTGCCAGCAGTGACTCCCCCTTTAGACAGGGGGTAGTCCCGCCCCAGCATTTT
cdr3_aa: CASSDSPFRQGVVPPQHF

j_call: TRBJ2-1
v_call: TRBV3-1/TRBV3-2
clone_size: once
d_call: -
cdr3_nt: TGTGCCAGCAGCCCTCCGGTAAGCTCCTACAATGAGCAGTTCTTC
cdr3_aa: CASSPPVSSYNEQFF

j_call: TRBJ2-7
v_call: TRBV15
clone_size: -
d_call: TRBD1
cdr3_nt: TGTGCCACCAGCAAAAGACAGGGAACCTACGAGCAGTACTTC
cdr3_aa: CATSKRQGTYEQYF

j_call: TRBJ1-6
v_call: TRBV10-2
clone_size: -
d_call: -
cdr3_nt: TGCGCCAGCAGTGAGTCTCAACCGGCGGGTTCACCCCTCCACTTT
cdr3_aa: CASSESQPAGSPLHF

j_call: TRBJ1-1
v_call: TRBV29-1
clone_size: -
d_call: TRBD1
cdr3_nt: TGCAGCACCCGGACAGGTTCGGGCACTGAAGCTTTCTTT
cdr3_aa: CSTRTGSGTEAFF

j_call: TRBJ1-5
v_call: TRBV19
clone_size: -
d_call: -
cdr3_nt: TGTGCCAGTAGTATAGGCGGGGCGGATCAGCCCCAGCATTTT
cdr3_aa: CASSIGGADQPQHF

j_call: TRBJ2-3
v_call: TRBV6-4
clone_size: -
d_call: TRBD2
cdr3_nt: TGTGCCAGCAGCGGACTAGACGACACAGATACGCAGTATTTT
cdr3_aa: CASSGLDDTDTQYF

j_call: TRBJ2-1
v_call: TRBV30
clone_size: -
d_call: -
cdr3_nt: TGTGCCTGGAGTGTACTGGATGAGCAGTTCTTC
cdr3_aa: CAWSVLDEQFF

j_call: TRBJ1-6
v_call: TRBV7-2
clone_size: -
d_call: -
cdr3_nt: TGTGCCAGCAGCTCGACCGGGCAGGGTTTACTTTCACCCCTCCACTTT
cdr3_aa: CASSSTGQGLLSPLHF

j_call: TRBJ2-2
v_call: TRBV7-9
clone_size: -
d_call: -
cdr3_nt: TGTGTCCAGCAGGGATCGGGCCCGGTGAACACCGGGGAGCTGTTTTTT
cdr3_aa: CVQQGSGPVNTGELFF

j_call: TRBJ2-7
v_call: TRBV28
clone_size: -
d_call: TRBD1
cdr3_nt: TGTGCCAGCAGTTTGGGACAGGGAAACGAGCAGTACTTC
cdr3_aa: CASSLGQGNEQYF

j_call: TRBJ2-3
v_call: TRBV13
clone_size: -
d_call: TRBD1
cdr3_nt: TGTGCCAGCAGCTTGGGACAGGGGGGGACAGATACGCAGTATTTT
cdr3_aa: CASSLGQGGTDTQYF

j_call: TRBJ1-5
v_call: TRBV6-5
clone_size: -
d_call: -
cdr3_nt: TGTGCCACCGACAAACGGATTGGCAATCAGCCCCAGCATTTT
cdr3_aa: CATDKRIGNQPQHF

j_call: TRBJ2-2
v_call: TRBV7-9
clone_size: -
d_call: -
cdr3_nt: TGTGCCAGCAGCCCTCGGCCCCGACAGCGCACCGGGGAGCTGTTTTTT
cdr3_aa: CASSPRPRQRTGELFF

j_call: TRBJ1-3
v_call: TRBV28
clone_size: -
d_call: -
cdr3_nt: TGTGCCAGCAGCCCTGTTGACAGAAACTCTGGAAACACCATATATTTT
cdr3_aa: CASSPVDRNSGNTIYF

j_call: TRBJ1-2
v_call: TRBV28
clone_size: -
d_call: TRBD1
cdr3_nt: TGTGCCAGCAGTTTACCCCCAGGGGGTTCCTATGGCTACACCTTC
cdr3_aa: CASSLPPGGSYGYTF

j_call: TRBJ2-2
v_call: TRBV19
clone_size: -
d_call: TRBD1
cdr3_nt: TGTGCCAGTAGTATTGGACAGGGGAACACCGGGGAGCTGTTTTTT
cdr3_aa: CASSIGQGNTGELFF

j_call: TRBJ1-1
v_call: TRBV20-1
clone_size: -
d_call: -
cdr3_nt: TGCAGTGCCCCGTTAGAGGGAGCTTTCTTT
cdr3_aa: CSAPLEGAFF

j_call: TRBJ2-2
v_call: TRBV7-3
clone_size: -
d_call: TRBD1
cdr3_nt: TGTGCCAGCAGCTCCTCCGGGACAGTCAACACCGGGGAGCTGTTTTTT
cdr3_aa: CASSSSGTVNTGELFF

j_call: TRBJ1-4
v_call: TRBV6-1
clone_size: -
d_call: -
cdr3_nt: TGTGCCAGCAGTGAAGCTTTGGTGGGCACAACTAATGAAAAACTGTTTTTT
cdr3_aa: CASSEALVGTTNEKLFF

j_call: TRBJ2-5
v_call: TRBV3-1/TRBV3-2
clone_size: once
d_call: TRBD2
cdr3_nt: TGTGCCAGCAGCCGGGGACTAGCGGGAGGGGGAGAGACCCAGTACTTC
cdr3_aa: CASSRGLAGGGETQYF

j_call: TRBJ1-2
v_call: TRBV27
clone_size: once
d_call: TRBD1
cdr3_nt: TGTGCCAGCAGTCAAGGACAGGGAGACTATGGCTACACCTTC
cdr3_aa: CASSQGQGDYGYTF

j_call: TRBJ2-6
v_call: TRBV7-9
clone_size: once
d_call: -
cdr3_nt: TGTGCCAGCAGCTGGACGGACAGATACAGCTCTGGGGCCAACGTCCTGACTTTC
cdr3_aa: CASSWTDRYSSGANVLTF

j_call: TRBJ2-1
v_call: TRBV30
clone_size: -
d_call: -
cdr3_nt: TGTGCCTGTGCCTACGGTCCCCCGTTCTTC
cdr3_aa: CACAYGPPFF

j_call: TRBJ2-7
v_call: TRBV20-1
clone_size: once
d_call: -
cdr3_nt: TGCAGTGCTGTACAGGGATACGAGCAGTACTTC
cdr3_aa: CSAVQGYEQYF

j_call: TRBJ1-1
v_call: TRBV7-9
clone_size: -
d_call: -
cdr3_nt: TGTGCCAGCAGCTTAGAGGGGAATATGGCCCCTGAAGCTTTCTTT
cdr3_aa: CASSLEGNMAPEAFF

j_call: TRBJ2-7
v_call: TRBV21-1
clone_size: -
d_call: -
cdr3_nt: TGTGCCAGCAGCTCTCCCGGGACTAGCGGGAGGGAATACGAGCAGTACTTC
cdr3_aa: CASSSPGTSGREYEQYF

j_call: TRBJ1-2
v_call: TRBV7-2
clone_size: -
d_call: -
cdr3_nt: TGTGCCAGCAGCGAACAGCTGTTCTATGGCTACACCTTC
cdr3_aa: CASSEQLFYGYTF

j_call: TRBJ1-5
v_call: TRBV19
clone_size: -
d_call: -
cdr3_nt: TGTGCCAGTAGTATAGATTCCCGCCGGGGAGTGAATAGCAATCAGCCCCAGCATTTT
cdr3_aa: CASSIDSRRGVNSNQPQHF

j_call: TRBJ1-4
v_call: TRBV27
clone_size: -
d_call: -
cdr3_nt: TGTGCCAGCAGTTTATCGCCAGGCAACAATGAAAAACTGTTTTTT
cdr3_aa: CASSLSPGNNEKLFF